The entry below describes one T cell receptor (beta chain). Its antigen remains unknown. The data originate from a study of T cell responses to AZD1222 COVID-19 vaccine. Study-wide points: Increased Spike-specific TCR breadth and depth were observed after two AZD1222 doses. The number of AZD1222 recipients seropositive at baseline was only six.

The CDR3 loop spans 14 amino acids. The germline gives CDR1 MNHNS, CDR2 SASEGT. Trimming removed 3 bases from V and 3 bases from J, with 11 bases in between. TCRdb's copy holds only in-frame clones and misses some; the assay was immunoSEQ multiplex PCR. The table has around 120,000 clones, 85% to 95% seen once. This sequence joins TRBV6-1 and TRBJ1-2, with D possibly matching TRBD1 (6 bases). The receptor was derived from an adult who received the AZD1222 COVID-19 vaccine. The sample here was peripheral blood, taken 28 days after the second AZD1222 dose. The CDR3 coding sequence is TGTGCCAGCAGTGACAGTACAGGGTACTATGGCTACACCTTC. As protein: CASSDSTGYYGYTF.